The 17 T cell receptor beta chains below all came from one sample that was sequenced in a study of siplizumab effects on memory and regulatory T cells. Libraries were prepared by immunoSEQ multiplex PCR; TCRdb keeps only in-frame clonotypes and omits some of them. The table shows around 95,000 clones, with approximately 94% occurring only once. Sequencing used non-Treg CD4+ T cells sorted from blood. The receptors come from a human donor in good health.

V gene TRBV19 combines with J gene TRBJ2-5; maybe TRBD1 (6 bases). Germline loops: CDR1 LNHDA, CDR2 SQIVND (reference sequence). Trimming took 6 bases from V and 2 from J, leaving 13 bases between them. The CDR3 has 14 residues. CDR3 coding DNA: TGTGCCAGTAGCAGGGGTCACAGTCAAGAGACCCAGTACTTC. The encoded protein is CASSRGHSQETQYF.

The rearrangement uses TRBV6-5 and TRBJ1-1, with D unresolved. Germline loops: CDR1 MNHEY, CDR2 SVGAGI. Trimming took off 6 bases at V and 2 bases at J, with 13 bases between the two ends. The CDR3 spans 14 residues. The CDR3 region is CASREPGANTEAFF. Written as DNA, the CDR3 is TGTGCCAGCAGAGAACCGGGAGCTAACACTGAAGCTTTCTTT.

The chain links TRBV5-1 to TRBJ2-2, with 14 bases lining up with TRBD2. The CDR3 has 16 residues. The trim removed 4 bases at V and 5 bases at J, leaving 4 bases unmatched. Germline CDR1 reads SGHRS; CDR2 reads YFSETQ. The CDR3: CASSEGTSGRTGELFF. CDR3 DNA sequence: TGCGCCAGCAGCGAGGGGACTAGCGGGAGAACCGGGGAGCTGTTTTTT.

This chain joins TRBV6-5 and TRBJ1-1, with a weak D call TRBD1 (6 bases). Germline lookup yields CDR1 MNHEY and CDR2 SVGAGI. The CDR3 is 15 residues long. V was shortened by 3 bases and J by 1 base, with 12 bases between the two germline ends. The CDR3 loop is CASSYPGHPNTEAFF. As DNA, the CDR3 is TGTGCCAGCAGTTATCCGGGACATCCGAACACTGAAGCTTTCTTT.

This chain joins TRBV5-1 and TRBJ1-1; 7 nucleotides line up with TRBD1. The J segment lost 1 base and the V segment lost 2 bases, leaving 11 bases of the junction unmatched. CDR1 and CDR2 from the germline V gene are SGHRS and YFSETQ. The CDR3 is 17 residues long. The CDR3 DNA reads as TGCGCCAGCAGCTTTGAACCGATCGGACAGGCGAACACTGAAGCTTTCTTT. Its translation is CASSFEPIGQANTEAFF.

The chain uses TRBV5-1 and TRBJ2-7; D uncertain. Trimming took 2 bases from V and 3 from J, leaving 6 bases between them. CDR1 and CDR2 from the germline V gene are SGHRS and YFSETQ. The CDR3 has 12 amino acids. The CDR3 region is CASSLLGYEQYF. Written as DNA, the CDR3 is TGCGCCAGCAGCTTATTAGGCTACGAGCAGTACTTC.

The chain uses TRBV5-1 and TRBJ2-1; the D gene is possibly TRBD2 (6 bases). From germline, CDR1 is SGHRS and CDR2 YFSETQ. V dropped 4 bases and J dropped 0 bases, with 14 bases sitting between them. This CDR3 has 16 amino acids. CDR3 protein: CASSQGLASSYNEQFF. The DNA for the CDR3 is TGCGCCAGCAGCCAGGGACTTGCTAGCTCCTACAATGAGCAGTTCTTC. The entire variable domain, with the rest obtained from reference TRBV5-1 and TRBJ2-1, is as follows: KAGVTQTPRYLIKTRGQQVTLSCSPISGHRSVSWYQQTPGQGLQFLFEYFSETQRNKGNFPGRFSGRQFSNSRSEMNVSTLELGDSALYLCASSQGLASSYNEQFFGPGTRLTVL.

CDR3 in amino acids: CASSYPGDPEQYF. The CDR3 nucleotides are TGTGCCAGCAGTTACCCGGGGGACCCCGAGCAGTACTTC. V usage is TRBV6-5 and J usage is TRBJ2-7, with D tentatively TRBD2 (6 bases). V was trimmed by 2 bases and J by 6 bases, leaving 11 bases between them. The CDR3 spans 13 residues. Germline loops: CDR1 MNHEY, CDR2 SVGAGI.

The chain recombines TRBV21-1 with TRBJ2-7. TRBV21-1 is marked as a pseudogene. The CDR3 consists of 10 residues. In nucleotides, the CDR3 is TGTGCCAGCAGCAATTGCGAGCAGTACTTC. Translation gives CASSNCEQYF.

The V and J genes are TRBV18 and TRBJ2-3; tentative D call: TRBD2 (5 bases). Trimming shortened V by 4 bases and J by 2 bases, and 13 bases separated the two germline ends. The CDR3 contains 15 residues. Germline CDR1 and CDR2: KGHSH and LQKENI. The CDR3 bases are TGTGCCAGCTCACGACCTGGAGGATCCACAGATACGCAGTATTTT. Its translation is CASSRPGGSTDTQYF. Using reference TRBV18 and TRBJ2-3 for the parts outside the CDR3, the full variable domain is NAGVMQNPRHLVRRRGQEARLRCSPMKGHSHVYWYRQLPEEGLKFMVYLQKENIIDESGMPKERFSAEFPKEGPSILRIQQVVRGDSAAYFCASSRPGGSTDTQYFGPGTRLTVL.

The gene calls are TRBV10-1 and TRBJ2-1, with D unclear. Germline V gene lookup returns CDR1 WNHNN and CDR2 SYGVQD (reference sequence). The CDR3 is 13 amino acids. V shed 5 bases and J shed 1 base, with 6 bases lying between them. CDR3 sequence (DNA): TGCGCCAGCAGTATGGGGTCCTACAATGAGCAGTTCTTC. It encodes CASSMGSYNEQFF.

The CDR3 is CASSLGQGGREQYF. CDR3 DNA: TGTGCCAGCAGCTTAGGACAGGGCGGACGCGAGCAGTACTTC. The chain uses TRBV11-3 and TRBJ2-7, with TRBD1 matching over 7 bases. There are 14 residues in the CDR3. J lost 6 bases, V lost 1 base, and 6 bases had no gene match. CDR1 is SGHNT and CDR2 is YENEEA in the germline V gene.

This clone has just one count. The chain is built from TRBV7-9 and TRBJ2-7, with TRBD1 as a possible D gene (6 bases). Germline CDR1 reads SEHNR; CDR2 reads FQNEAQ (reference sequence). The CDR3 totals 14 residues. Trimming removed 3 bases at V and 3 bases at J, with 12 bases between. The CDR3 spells CASSLGQGFYEQYF. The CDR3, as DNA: TGTGCCAGCAGCTTGGGCCAGGGGTTCTACGAGCAGTACTTC.

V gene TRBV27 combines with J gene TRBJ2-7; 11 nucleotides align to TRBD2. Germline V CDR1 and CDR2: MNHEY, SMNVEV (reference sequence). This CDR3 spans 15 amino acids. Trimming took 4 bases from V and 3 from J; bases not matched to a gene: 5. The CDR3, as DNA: TGTGCCAGCAGTTGGATAGCGGGAGGGTTCTACGAGCAGTACTTC. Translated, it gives CASSWIAGGFYEQYF.

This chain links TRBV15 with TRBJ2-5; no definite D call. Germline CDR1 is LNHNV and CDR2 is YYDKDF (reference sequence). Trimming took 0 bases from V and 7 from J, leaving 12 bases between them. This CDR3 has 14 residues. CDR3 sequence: CATSRDLPAGTQYF. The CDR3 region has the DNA TGTGCCACCAGCAGAGACCTCCCAGCCGGGACCCAGTACTTC.

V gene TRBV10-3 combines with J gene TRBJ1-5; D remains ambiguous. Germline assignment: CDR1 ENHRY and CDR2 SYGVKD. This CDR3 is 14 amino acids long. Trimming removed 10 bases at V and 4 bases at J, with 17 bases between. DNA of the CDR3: TGTGCCAGCCAGTCTACTTTCGGGAATCAGCCCCAGCATTTT. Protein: CASQSTFGNQPQHF.

DNA for the CDR3: TGTGCCAGTAGTACCACCGGGGGGAAAGCCAAAAACATTCAGTACTTC. It specifies CASSTTGGKAKNIQYF. The chain is built from TRBV19 and TRBJ2-4; TRBD2 aligns across 7 bases. The germline V gene has CDR1 LNHDA and CDR2 SQIVND (reference sequence). The CDR3 length is 16 residues. Trimming at V came to 4 bases and at J to 0 bases, leaving 6 bases not matched to a gene.